This TCR beta chain was sequenced for a study of blood T cell repertoires in COVID-19. The overall study: Sample material is recorded as cDNA or gDNA derived from T cells, B-cell-depleted T cells, or PBMCs.

This CDR3 comprises 14 residues. Germline assignment: CDR1 KGHSH and CDR2 LQKENI. V was shortened by 5 bases and J by 0 bases, with 10 bases between the two germline ends. In assigning cohorts, the study relied on participant-reported clinical history. Original processing notes: Estimation of nucleated cell counts was performed using reference gene primer amplification. The repertoire was sequenced with immunoSEQ multiplex PCR; TCRdb's copy has only in-frame clones and lacks some. V and J calls and clone size are given by that table; D and trimming were obtained from the DNA. The profile shows some 250,000 clones, roughly 90% of them singletons.

This sequence joins TRBV18 and TRBJ1-1, with D possibly TRBD1 on 6 matching bases. The sequenced sample was PBMCs or T cells enriched from blood (not recorded which). This clonotype originated in a man aged 35 to 55 who had recovered from COVID-19. CDR3 sequence: CASSSDRLNTEAFF. Written as DNA, the CDR3 is TGTGCCAGCTCATCCGACAGGCTGAACACTGAAGCTTTCTTT.